The text below deals with one TCR beta chain. Its antigen is as yet unknown. Specified treatment: around 19 received Ad26.COV2.S at low or high dose, single or two shots; about 5 received placebo; per-sample allocation not given. At day 63 after the first vaccine or placebo injection, samples were drawn. Some clones are missing from TCRdb's copy, which holds only in-frame ones; the method was immunoSEQ multiplex PCR. The sample comprises around 300,000 clones, around nine tenths of which are singletons, and approximately 5% rests with the top ten. CDR3 length: 15 residues. Germline-derived CDR1 and CDR2 are MNHNS and SASEGT. The V segment lost 2 bases and the J segment 5 bases; nucleotides outside the gene matches: 2. The sample comes from a study of Ad26.COV2.S vaccination and SARS-CoV-2 variants. Study as a whole: Donor was assigned to the Ad26.COV2.S arm of trial COV1001. The study, taken as a whole, reports: The TCR-based breadth and depth measures might underestimate overall T cell responses.

The rearrangement uses TRBV6-1 and TRBJ2-1, with TRBD2 identical over 11 bases. The origin of this receptor is a person aged 18-60 years who received the Ad26.COV2.S COVID-19 vaccine or a placebo. The input for sequencing was peripheral blood, taken in a trial of Ad26.COV2.S vaccine versus placebo. The CDR3 protein is CASSEPTSGNNEQFF. The DNA for the CDR3 is TGTGCCAGCAGTGAACCGACTAGCGGGAACAATGAGCAGTTCTTC.